These 8 T cell receptor beta chains originate from one sample sequenced in a study of blood T cell repertoires in COVID-19. The assay was immunoSEQ multiplex PCR, and TCRdb's table has in-frame clones only and misses some. The sample carries 60,000 to 75,000 clones, approximately 85% recorded once. Input material: peripheral blood. The receptors come from a woman aged 80 or over with active or convalescent COVID-19.

This chain links TRBV3-1 (or the pseudogene TRBV3-2) with TRBJ2-7, with a tentative D call TRBD2 (7 bases). Per the germline V gene, CDR1 is LGHDT and CDR2 is YNNKEL (reference sequence). V lost 6 bases and J 2 bases, leaving 17 bases between the germline ends. The CDR3 is made up of 15 amino acids. The CDR3 bases are TGTGCCAGCAGTCCGTATTCGGGGGGCCCCTACGAGCAGTACTTC. Its protein is CASSPYSGGPYEQYF.

This clone was seen a single time. This sequence joins TRBV18 and TRBJ1-2; no reliable D call. CDR1 KGHSH and CDR2 LQKENI come from the germline V gene. There are 14 residues in the CDR3. V lost 3 bases and J lost 1, with 9 bases in between. The CDR3 reads CASSPSVNNYGYTF. The DNA for the CDR3 is TGTGCCAGCTCACCCTCGGTAAATAACTATGGCTACACCTTC.

The chain is built from TRBV11-2 and TRBJ1-3; D unresolved. The CDR3 length is 15 residues. Germline V gene sequence: CDR1 SGHAT, CDR2 FQNNGV. Deletions cut 2 bases from V and 1 base from J, with 9 bases between. CDR3 sequence: CASSLLTGSGNTIYF. Here the CDR3 DNA reads TGTGCCAGCAGCTTACTTACGGGATCTGGAAACACCATATATTTT.

V usage is TRBV28 and J usage is TRBJ2-7, with 8 bases that match TRBD1. After removal of 4 bases from V and 1 base from J, the junction contained 6 bases not matched to a gene. Germline V gene data show CDR1 as MDHEN and CDR2 as SYDVKM. The CDR3 runs to 15 residues. The CDR3 here is CASSSHRGWSYEQYF. CDR3 DNA sequence: TGTGCCAGCAGTTCGCACAGGGGGTGGTCCTACGAGCAGTACTTC. Full variable domain (rest looked up from reference TRBV28 and TRBJ2-7): DVKVTQSSRYLVKRTGEKVFLECVQDMDHENMFWYRQDPGLGLRLIYFSYDVKMKEKGDIPEGYSVSREKKERFSLILESASTNQTSMYLCASSSHRGWSYEQYFGPGTRLTVT.

V usage is TRBV11-2 and J usage is TRBJ2-3; 13 nucleotides match TRBD2. Per germline, CDR1 SGHAT and CDR2 FQNNGV. Trimming cost V 1 base and J 4 bases; bases outside gene matches: 2. This CDR3 is 16 amino acids long. CDR3 nucleotide sequence: TGTGCCAGCAGCTTAGGTGGACTAGCGGGGGCAGATACGCAGTATTTT. It codes for CASSLGGLAGADTQYF.

This sequence joins TRBV19 and TRBJ2-1; 16 nucleotides align to TRBD2. Unmatched junction bases numbered 5, after V lost 1 base and J lost 2 bases. The CDR3 sequence is 19 residues long. Per the germline V gene, CDR1 is LNHDA and CDR2 is SQIVND (reference sequence). CDR3 DNA: TGTGCCAGTAGTATAGTAGGGACTAGCGGGGGGGCCGCCTACAATGAGCAGTTCTTC. Amino acid sequence: CASSIVGTSGGAAYNEQFF.

The V call is TRBV19, the J call TRBJ2-2, with D maybe TRBD2 (5 bases). Germline CDR1 is LNHDA and CDR2 is SQIVND (reference sequence). This CDR3 is 14 amino acids long. V lost 7 bases, J lost 0 bases, and 9 bases lay in between. The CDR3 bases are TGTGCCAGTATGGCACTAGCGAACACCGGGGAGCTGTTTTTT. Amino acid sequence: CASMALANTGELFF.

CDR3 nucleotide sequence: TGTGCCAGCAGTTACGGACACGACTATGGCTACACCTTC. Its protein is CASSYGHDYGYTF. The chain uses TRBV12-3 or TRBV12-4 and TRBJ1-2; possibly TRBD1 for D (5 bases). Trimming shortened V by 4 bases and J by 3 bases, and 9 bases separated the two germline ends. This CDR3 region has 13 residues.